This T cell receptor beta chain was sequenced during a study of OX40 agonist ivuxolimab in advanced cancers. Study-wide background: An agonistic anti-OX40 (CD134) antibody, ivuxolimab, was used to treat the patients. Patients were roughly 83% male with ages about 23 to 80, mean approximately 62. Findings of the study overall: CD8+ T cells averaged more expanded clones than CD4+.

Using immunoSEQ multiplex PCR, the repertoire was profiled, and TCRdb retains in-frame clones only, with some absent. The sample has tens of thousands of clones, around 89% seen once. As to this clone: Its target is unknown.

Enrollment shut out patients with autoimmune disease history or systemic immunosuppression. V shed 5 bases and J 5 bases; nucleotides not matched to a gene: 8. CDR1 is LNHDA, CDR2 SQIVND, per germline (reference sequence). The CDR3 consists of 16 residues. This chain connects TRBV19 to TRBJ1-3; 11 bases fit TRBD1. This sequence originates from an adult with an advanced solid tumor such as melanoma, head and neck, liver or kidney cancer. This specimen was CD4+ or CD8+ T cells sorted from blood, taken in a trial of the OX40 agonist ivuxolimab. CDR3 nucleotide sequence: TGTGCCAGTAGTTTCGGACAGGGGGCGTACCGAAACACCATATATTTT. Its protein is CASSFGQGAYRNTIYF.